This T cell receptor (beta chain) was profiled in a study of Ad26.COV2.S vaccination and SARS-CoV-2 variants. At the level of the study: Ad26.COV2.S arm of COV1001 included the donor.

Whole-study findings and limits: It is possible that the TCR breadth and depth analyses underestimated the total T cell responses.

CDR1 MNHEY and CDR2 SVGAGI come from the germline V gene. The CDR3 length is 12 residues. V dropped 10 bases and J dropped 2 bases, with 10 bases sitting between them. The treatment: some 20 received Ad26.COV2.S at low or high dose, single or two shots; 5 received placebo; per-sample allocation not given. Sampling took place 63 days after the first vaccine or placebo injection. Expression of Wuhan-strain SARS-CoV-2 spike came from the Ad26 vector that formed the vaccine. This table comes from immunoSEQ multiplex PCR, and its TCRdb copy is limited to in-frame clones, with some not included. The data show 300,000 to 400,000 clones, about 86% seen once. On this clone itself: As yet, its antigen is unknown.

The chain has TRBV6-5 and TRBJ2-3; D is unresolved. This receptor was taken from a person between 18 and 65 years old who received the Ad26.COV2.S COVID-19 vaccine or a placebo. Sequences were derived from peripheral blood, sampled in a trial of Ad26.COV2.S vaccine versus placebo. The CDR3 sequence is CATRSITDTQYF. The CDR3 DNA follows: TGTGCCACCCGGAGCATCACAGATACGCAGTATTTT.